Listed below are T cell receptor beta chains from one sample, sequenced in a study of T cell repertoires in cytomegalovirus infection. These receptors lack a known antigen. One entry per CDR3 protein results from TCRdb running MiXCR on the reads. This table holds 95,000 to 150,000 distinct CDR3 sequences, over 30% found once. This material consisted of CD8+ T cells from cultured PBMCs, taken from culture after CMV antigen stimulation. The receptors come from a human donor in good health (CMV status not recorded). Some clones in this sample may be carry-over from other donors' samples. The conserved cysteine and the conserved F or W are not part of the CDR3 here. D genes are given only for firm matches.

TRBV2 | - | ASQTGPYEQY
TRBV9 | - | ASSSRTGGQPQH
TRBV4-1 | TRBD2 | ASSQIAGGYTGELF
TRBV7-9 | TRBD1 | ASSLLPDRPGSEAF
TRBV6-5 | - | ASSYFPTDTQY
TRBV4-1 | TRBD1 | ASSQGQGDLYQPQH
TRBV12-3/TRBV12-4 | TRBD1 | ASTGTGDAF
TRBV7-2 | - | ASSSQRAVTYEQY
TRBV7-9 | - | ASSLASGRTEAF
TRBV7-2 | - | ASSLLGDPNYGYT
TRBV27 | - | ASSFSGYEQY
TRBV6-5 | - | ASSSDRSRGPYT
TRBV6-2/TRBV6-3 | TRBD2 | ASSFLAGPTYNEQF
TRBV7-8 | - | ASSLEVRELMNQPQH
TRBV19 | - | ASRTNLREAF
TRBV24-1 | - | ATSEGPSRGLTDTQY
TRBV19 | - | ASSIDRDRDATNTEAF
TRBV20-1 | - | SARPLYPTSLGAGELF
TRBV6-6 | - | ASSPAYYEQY
TRBV4-2 | - | ASSQDSGARTTGELF
TRBV6-6 | - | ASSPDERVDYGYT
TRBV20-1 | TRBD1 | SARKCRDRGQYSNQPQH
TRBV13 | - | ASSLEAQRAF
TRBV5-6 | - | ASSLRGAPYNEQF
TRBV7-2 | TRBD1 | ASSLSGGRPPSGNTIY
TRBV6-2/TRBV6-3 | - | ASSYTTGALQPQH
TRBV5-1 | - | ASSGSGAYNEQF
TRBV6-2/TRBV6-3 | TRBD1 | ASVSSGQGVYNEQF
TRBV14 | TRBD1 | ASSQGRGTGVYEQY
TRBV18 | - | ASSQALGSNQPQH